Below, 21 T cell receptor beta chains from the same sample are listed, as sequenced in a study of early T cells in non-severe SARS-CoV-2 infection. TCRdb processed the 5' RACE reads anew with MiXCR; each CDR3 protein has one entry. The table records under 85,000 distinct CDR3 sequences, about 12% of them present only once. The sample taken for sequencing was whole blood. The origin of the receptors is an adult who was a healthcare worker with PCR-confirmed SARS-CoV-2 infection or an uninfected control (not recorded which).

V is TRBV9 and J is TRBJ2-7; D not certain. The germline CDR1 and CDR2 sequences are SGDLS and YYNGEE. V lost 3 bases and J 5 bases, leaving 15 bases between the germline ends. The length of the CDR3 is 14 residues. The CDR3 protein is CASSAEGLADEQYF. The CDR3 DNA sequence: TGTGCCAGCAGCGCAGAAGGCTTGGCGGACGAGCAGTACTTC.

This clonotype was picked up a small number of times. The chain links TRBV29-1 to TRBJ1-4, with TRBD1 as a possible D gene (6 bases). Germline values: CDR1 SQVTM, CDR2 ANQGSEA. Trimming took off 4 bases at V and 0 bases at J, with 15 bases between the two ends. This CDR3 spans 16 amino acids. The CDR3 region is CSVGGRGVATNEKLFF. The CDR3 nucleotides are TGCAGCGTTGGTGGCAGGGGAGTTGCAACTAATGAAAAACTGTTTTTT.

Ten or more counts support this clonotype. The chain is built from TRBV6-5 and TRBJ1-1; D gene ambiguous. There are 12 residues in the CDR3. Germline V CDR1 and CDR2: MNHEY, SVGAGI. Between the trimmed V and J ends, which lost 8 bases and 3 bases, there was a span of 10 bases. In DNA form, the CDR3 reads TGTGCCAGCTACAGAACGGACACTGAAGCTTTCTTT. Encoded protein: CASYRTDTEAFF.

V gene TRBV2 combines with J gene TRBJ1-5, with a possible D match to TRBD1 (5 bases). Trimming took 2 bases from V and 0 from J, leaving 8 bases between them. The CDR3 totals 15 residues. Germline assignment: CDR1 SNHLY and CDR2 FYNNEI. The CDR3 sequence is CASSEQGFSNQPQHF. Written as DNA, the CDR3 is TGTGCCAGCAGTGAACAGGGATTTAGCAATCAGCCCCAGCATTTT.

This clonotype was counted a few times. The chain recombines TRBV29-1 with TRBJ2-3; 11 bases agree with TRBD1. The CDR3 totals 15 residues. The trim removed 1 base at V and 3 bases at J, leaving 3 bases unmatched. The germline V gene encodes CDR1 SQVTM and CDR2 ANQGSEA. In DNA, the CDR3 is TGCAGCGTTGAAGGGGGACAGGGGGTGACAGATACGCAGTATTTT. It is translated as CSVEGGQGVTDTQYF.

This clonotype occurred many times. The chain carries TRBV5-4 and TRBJ2-2, with 11 bases identical to TRBD1. Germline-derived CDR1 and CDR2 are SGHNT and YYREEE (reference sequence). The CDR3 contains 15 residues. Trimming at V came to 3 bases and at J to 5 bases, leaving 3 bases not matched to a gene. The CDR3 spells CASSSGTGGTGELFF. The DNA for the CDR3 is TGTGCCAGCAGCTCCGGGACAGGGGGAACCGGGGAGCTGTTTTTT.

This sequence joins TRBV4-1 and TRBJ1-5, with D perhaps TRBD1 (5 bases). This CDR3 has 15 residues. Germline CDR1 is MGHRA and CDR2 is YSYEKL. Trimming removed 6 bases from V and 0 bases from J, with 12 bases in between. CDR3 DNA: TGCGCCAGCAGGCGGACATGGAGTAGCAATCAGCCCCAGCATTTT. Its translation: CASRRTWSSNQPQHF.

The table lists this clonotype with a few counts. The gene calls are TRBV20-1 and TRBJ1-2; D is undetermined. Trimming stripped 6 bases from V and 5 bases from J, with 13 bases between. This CDR3 is 12 amino acids long. Germline CDR1 and CDR2: DFQATT and SNEGSKA (reference sequence). This CDR3 reads CSARRQPYGYTF. DNA for the CDR3: TGCAGTGCGCGGAGGCAGCCTTATGGCTACACCTTC.

The table lists this clonotype with many counts. The chain recombines TRBV12-3 or TRBV12-4 with TRBJ2-7, with 13 bases aligning to TRBD2. Trimming took 4 bases from V and 3 from J; bases not matched to a gene: 3. This CDR3 spans 15 amino acids. The CDR3 nucleotides read TGTGCCAGCAGTTCCGGGACTAGCGGGAACTACGAGCAGTACTTC. Protein product: CASSSGTSGNYEQYF.

This clonotype has ten or more counts. V usage is TRBV5-1 and J usage is TRBJ1-4; 12 bases are a match to TRBD1. Germline trimming cut 4 bases from V and 3 bases from J; bases unmatched to any gene: 7. The CDR3 runs to 17 residues. CDR1 SGHRS and CDR2 YFSETQ come from the germline V gene. Written as DNA, the CDR3 is TGCGCCAGCAGCGACCGGGACAGGGGGCCGGCTAATGAAAAACTGTTTTTT. It codes for CASSDRDRGPANEKLFF. Looking up the rest from reference TRBV5-1 and TRBJ1-4 gives the full variable domain: KAGVTQTPRYLIKTRGQQVTLSCSPISGHRSVSWYQQTPGQGLQFLFEYFSETQRNKGNFPGRFSGRQFSNSRSEMNVSTLELGDSALYLCASSDRDRGPANEKLFFGSGTQLSVL.

This clonotype has at least ten counts. V usage is TRBV28 and J usage is TRBJ2-3, with D tentatively TRBD2 (5 bases). The CDR3 is 15 residues long. The germline V gene has CDR1 MDHEN and CDR2 SYDVKM. Trimming took 3 bases from V and 5 from J, leaving 15 bases between them. CDR3 amino acids: CASSLKTGRGDTQYF. CDR3 bases: TGTGCCAGCAGTTTGAAGACTGGCCGGGGAGATACGCAGTATTTT.

The chain employs TRBV6-5 and TRBJ1-2; D is uncertain. The CDR3 length is 15 residues. Germline CDR1 is MNHEY and CDR2 is SVGAGI. V lost 6 bases and J 4 bases, leaving 18 bases between the germline ends. The CDR3 loop is CASSITGLIRYGYTF. CDR3 nucleotides: TGTGCCAGCAGCATAACCGGGTTAATCCGCTATGGCTACACCTTC.

A note on this clonotype: At one end the junction does not follow the germline gene, possibly because of a read error. This chain links TRBV7-2 with TRBJ2-7; D remains ambiguous. Germline loops: CDR1 SGHTA, CDR2 FQGNSA. The CDR3 is 13 residues long. The CDR3 region is CVSSLYHSYEQYF. The CDR3 DNA follows: TGTGTCAGCAGCTTATATCACTCCTACGAGCAGTACTTC.

The gene calls are TRBV19 and TRBJ1-2; 7 bases agree with TRBD1. Trimming removed 4 bases from V and 4 bases from J; junction bases left unmatched: 9. CDR1 is LNHDA and CDR2 is SQIVND in the germline V gene (reference sequence). The CDR3 loop spans 15 amino acids. The CDR3 sequence: CASSTPLDRIYGYTF. The CDR3 nucleotides are TGTGCCAGTAGTACCCCCTTGGACAGGATCTATGGCTACACCTTC.

The chain joins TRBV11-2 to TRBJ1-1; no clear D. In germline, CDR1 is SGHAT, CDR2 FQNNGV. With 5 bases removed from V and 4 bases from J, the gap between germline ends came to 11 bases. This CDR3 has 13 residues. CDR3 sequence reads: CASSPLSRTEAFF. Here the CDR3 DNA reads TGTGCCAGCAGCCCTCTGTCCCGCACTGAAGCTTTCTTT.

The chain recombines TRBV9 with TRBJ2-5, with D tentatively TRBD1 (5 bases). Germline V lookup: CDR1 SGDLS, CDR2 YYNGEE. The germline V and J ends were trimmed by 0 bases and 4 bases, with 7 bases remaining between them. The CDR3 length is 13 residues. This CDR3 is CASSVVGAETQYF. CDR3 sequence (DNA): TGTGCCAGCAGCGTAGTAGGGGCAGAGACCCAGTACTTC. The full variable domain, with the rest looked up from reference TRBV9 and TRBJ2-5, is DSGVTQTPKHLITATGQRVTLRCSPRSGDLSVYWYQQSLDQGLQFLIQYYNGEERAKGNILERFSAQQFPDLHSELNLSSLELGDSALYFCASSVVGAETQYFGPGTRLLVL.

In this sample, this clonotype turned up a few times. This chain uses TRBV7-2 with TRBJ2-1, with 8 positions matching TRBD2. The V and J ends lost 4 bases and 9 bases, in that order; junction bases with no gene match: 8. Per the germline V gene, CDR1 is SGHTA and CDR2 is FQGNSA. The CDR3 consists of 14 residues. CDR3 residues: CASSYPGTRVEQFF. The CDR3 DNA reads TGTGCCAGCAGCTACCCGGGGACTAGGGTTGAGCAGTTCTTC.

This clonotype was seen more than once but under ten times. The gene calls are TRBV15 and TRBJ2-7; no reliable D call. Trimming cost V 0 bases and J 0 bases, with 9 bases left between them. The CDR3 consists of 15 residues. CDR1 is LNHNV, CDR2 YYDKDF, per germline (reference sequence). CDR3 in amino acids: CATSRDLVSSYEQYF. In DNA form, the CDR3 reads TGTGCCACCAGCAGAGATCTCGTAAGCTCCTACGAGCAGTACTTC.

The V call is TRBV5-1, the J call TRBJ1-1, with D possibly matching TRBD1 (5 bases). Trimming took off 1 base at V and 0 bases at J, with 10 bases between the two ends. The CDR3 extends over 15 amino acids. Germline lookup yields CDR1 SGHRS and CDR2 YFSETQ. Here the CDR3 reads CASSLMPGLNTEAFF. CDR3 nucleotide sequence: TGCGCCAGCAGCTTGATGCCGGGACTGAACACTGAAGCTTTCTTT.

The chain combines TRBV28 with TRBJ1-1; D remains ambiguous. The germline gives CDR1 MDHEN, CDR2 SYDVKM. Trimming took 10 bases from V and 8 from J, leaving 17 bases between them. CDR3 length: 12 amino acids. CDR3 in amino acids: CATGRGQIEAFF. For the CDR3, the DNA is TGTGCCACCGGACGTGGGCAAATAGAAGCTTTCTTT.

This clonotype showed up many times. The J gene is TRBJ1-2, the V gene TRBV9; the D is unclear. The germline gives CDR1 SGDLS, CDR2 YYNGEE. The germline V and J ends were trimmed by 0 bases and 4 bases, with 4 bases remaining between them. The CDR3 loop spans 12 amino acids. The CDR3 loop reads CASSVGFYGYTF. CDR3 DNA sequence: TGTGCCAGCAGCGTAGGTTTCTATGGCTACACCTTC.